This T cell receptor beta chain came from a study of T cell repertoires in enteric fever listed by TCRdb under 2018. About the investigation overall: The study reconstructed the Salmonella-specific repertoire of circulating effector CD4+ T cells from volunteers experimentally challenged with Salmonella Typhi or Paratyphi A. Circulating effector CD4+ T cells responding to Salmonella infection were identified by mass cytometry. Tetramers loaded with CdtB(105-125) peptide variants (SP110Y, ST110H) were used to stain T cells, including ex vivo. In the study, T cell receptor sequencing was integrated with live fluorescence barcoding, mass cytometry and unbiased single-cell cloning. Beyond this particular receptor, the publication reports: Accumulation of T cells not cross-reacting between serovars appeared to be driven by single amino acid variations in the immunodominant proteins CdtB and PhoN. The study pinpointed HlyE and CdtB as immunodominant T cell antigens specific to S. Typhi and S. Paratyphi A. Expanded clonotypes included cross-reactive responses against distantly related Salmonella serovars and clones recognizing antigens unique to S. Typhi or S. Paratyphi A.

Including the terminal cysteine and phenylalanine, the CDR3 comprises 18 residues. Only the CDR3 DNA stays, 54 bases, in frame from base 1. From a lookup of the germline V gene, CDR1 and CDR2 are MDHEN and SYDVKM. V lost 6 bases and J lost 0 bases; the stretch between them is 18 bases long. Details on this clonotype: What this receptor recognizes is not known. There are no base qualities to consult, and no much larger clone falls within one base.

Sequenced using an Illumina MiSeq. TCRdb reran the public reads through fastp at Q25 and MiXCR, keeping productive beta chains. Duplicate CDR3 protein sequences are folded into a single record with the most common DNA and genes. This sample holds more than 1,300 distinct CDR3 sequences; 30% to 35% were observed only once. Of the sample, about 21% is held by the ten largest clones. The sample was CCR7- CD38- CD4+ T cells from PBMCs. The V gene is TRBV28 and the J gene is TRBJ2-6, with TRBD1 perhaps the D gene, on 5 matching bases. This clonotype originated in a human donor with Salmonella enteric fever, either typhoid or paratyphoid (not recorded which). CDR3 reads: CASSRYRRSHSGANVLTF. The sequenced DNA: TGTGCCAGCAGCCGATACAGGCGGAGTCACTCTGGGGCCAACGTCCTGACTTTC. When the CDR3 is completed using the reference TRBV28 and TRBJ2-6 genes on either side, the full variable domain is DVKVTQSSRYLVKRTGEKVFLECVQDMDHENMFWYRQDPGLGLRLIYFSYDVKMKEKGDIPEGYSVSREKKERFSLILESASTNQTSMYLCASSRYRRSHSGANVLTFGAGSRLTVL.